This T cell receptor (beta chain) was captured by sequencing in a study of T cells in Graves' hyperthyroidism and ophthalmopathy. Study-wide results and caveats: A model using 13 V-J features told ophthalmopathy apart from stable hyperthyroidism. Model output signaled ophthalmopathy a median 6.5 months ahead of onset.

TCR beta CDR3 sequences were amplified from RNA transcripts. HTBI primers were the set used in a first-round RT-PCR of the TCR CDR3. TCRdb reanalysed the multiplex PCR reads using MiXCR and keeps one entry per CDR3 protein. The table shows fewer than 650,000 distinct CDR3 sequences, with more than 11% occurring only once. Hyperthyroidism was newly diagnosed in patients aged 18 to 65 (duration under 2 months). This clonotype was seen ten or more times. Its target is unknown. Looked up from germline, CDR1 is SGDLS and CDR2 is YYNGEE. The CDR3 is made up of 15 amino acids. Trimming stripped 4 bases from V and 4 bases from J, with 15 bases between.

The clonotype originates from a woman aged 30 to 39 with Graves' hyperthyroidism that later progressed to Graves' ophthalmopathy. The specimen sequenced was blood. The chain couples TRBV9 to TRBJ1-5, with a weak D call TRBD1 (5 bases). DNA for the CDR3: TGTGCCAGCAGCCCCGGCGGGACGGTAAATCAGCCCCAGCATTTT. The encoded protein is CASSPGGTVNQPQHF.